This T cell receptor (beta chain) is from a study of blood T cell repertoires in COVID-19. Overall study: Specimens from acute and convalescent COVID-19 originated in the United States, Italy and Spain. Sample material is recorded as cDNA or gDNA derived from T cells, B-cell-depleted T cells, or PBMCs.

In the source study's methods: Counts of nucleated cells, estimated from reference gene primer amplification, were obtained. Only in-frame clones appear in the TCRdb table, and some are missing; sequencing was by immunoSEQ multiplex PCR. That table furnishes V, J and clone size, whereas the DNA furnished D and trimming. The table has around 620,000 clones, about nine tenths seen once; the top ten hold roughly 0.25%. The germline CDR1 and CDR2 sequences are KGHSH and LQKENI. This CDR3 spans 14 amino acids. V was shortened by 2 bases and J by 8 bases, with 15 bases between the two germline ends. This TCR derives from a young woman with acute or convalescent COVID-19. The chain recombines TRBV18 with TRBJ1-2; tentative D call: TRBD1 (6 bases). The source material was peripheral blood. CDR3: CASSPNQGPHGYTF. Here the CDR3 DNA reads TGTGCCAGCTCACCAAACCAGGGGCCGCACGGCTACACCTTC. Drawing the rest from reference TRBV18 and TRBJ1-2, the complete variable domain is NAGVMQNPRHLVRRRGQEARLRCSPMKGHSHVYWYRQLPEEGLKFMVYLQKENIIDESGMPKERFSAEFPKEGPSILRIQQVVRGDSAAYFCASSPNQGPHGYTFGSGTRLTVV.